These 17 T cell receptor beta chains share one sample of origin, sequenced in a study of blood T cells in healthy people across ages. It was with a sample-barcoded 5' primer and a J-beta primer mix that a second PCR of roughly 6 to 12 cycles was run. TCRdb reanalysed the 5' RACE reads using MiXCR and keeps one entry per CDR3 protein. The sample shows around 1,500,000 distinct CDR3 sequences, 42% of them seen only once. Material: blood. These receptors came from a woman aged 18-29 years in good health.

Only a few counts were recorded for this clonotype. The CDR3 region has the DNA TGTGCCAGCAGAGCCGGGACAGGAGTCTCCTACGAGCAGTACTTC. It yields the protein CASRAGTGVSYEQYF. This sequence joins TRBV6-1 and TRBJ2-7; 8 nucleotides match TRBD1. The CDR3 sequence is 15 residues long. With V trimmed by 6 bases and J by 0 bases, 7 bases remained unmatched. Germline values: CDR1 MNHNS, CDR2 SASEGT.

This chain uses TRBV7-9 with TRBJ2-2, with 9 bases fitting TRBD1. V trimming: 7 bases; J trimming: 6 bases; junction bases outside the gene matches: 9. The CDR3 sequence is 15 residues long. Germline V gene data show CDR1 as SEHNR and CDR2 as FQNEAQ (reference sequence). This chain's CDR3 is CASNSGQGIAGELFF. The CDR3 region has the DNA TGTGCCAGCAACTCTGGACAGGGGATTGCCGGGGAGCTGTTTTTT.

The chain carries TRBV4-2 and TRBJ2-2; 8 bases line up with TRBD1. CDR3 length: 20 residues. Trimming took 1 base from V and 1 from J; bases not matched to a gene: 14. Germline V gene data show CDR1 as LGHNA and CDR2 as YNFKEQ. CDR3 DNA: TGTGCCAGCAGCCAAGGGGCCAGGGGGCGTTTTACCCTGAACACCGGGGAGCTGTTTTTT. Protein: CASSQGARGRFTLNTGELFF.

This clonotype has ten or more counts. The chain links TRBV3-1 to TRBJ2-5; the D is unclear. Germline V gives CDR1 LGHDT, CDR2 YNNKEL (reference sequence). V was clipped by 0 bases and J by 4 bases, with 0 bases between them. This CDR3 comprises 11 residues. CDR3 in DNA: TGTGCCAGCAGCCAAGAAGAGACCCAGTACTTC. This codes for CASSQEETQYF.

This clonotype occurred a few times. This sequence joins TRBV20-1 and TRBJ2-1, with 12 bases that match TRBD2. V dropped 0 bases and J dropped 6; count of bases not matched to a gene: 3. Germline V lookup: CDR1 DFQATT, CDR2 SNEGSKA (reference sequence). The CDR3 covers 15 residues. CDR3 sequence: CSARDPLAGGNEQFF. CDR3 DNA: TGCAGTGCTAGAGATCCACTAGCGGGGGGCAATGAGCAGTTCTTC.

The genes are TRBV10-3 and TRBJ1-6, with no clear D. Trimming left V 0 bases short and J 10 bases short, with 7 bases between. Germline values: CDR1 ENHRY, CDR2 SYGVKD. The CDR3 loop spans 13 amino acids. The CDR3 DNA sequence: TGTGCCATCAGTGAGTCGACTTGGTCACCCCTCCACTTT. It yields the protein CAISESTWSPLHF.

The CDR3 coding sequence is TGCAGTGCTACACTGGGGGACAGATACTCCTACGAGCAGTACTTC. Its translation: CSATLGDRYSYEQYF. The chain couples TRBV20-1 to TRBJ2-7, with TRBD1 matching 7 bases. Germline V gene data show CDR1 as DFQATT and CDR2 as SNEGSKA (reference sequence). Trimming removed 4 bases from V and 0 bases from J; junction bases left unmatched: 9. This CDR3 comprises 15 residues.

The chain combines TRBV4-1 with TRBJ2-7; no firm D call. CDR3 length: 13 residues. V was trimmed by 1 base and J by 7 bases, leaving 11 bases between them. Per germline, CDR1 MGHRA and CDR2 YSYEKL. This CDR3 is CASSQVGRREQYF. The CDR3 nucleotides read TGCGCCAGCAGCCAAGTGGGCAGGCGAGAGCAGTACTTC.

This chain connects TRBV6-5 to TRBJ1-1; D may be TRBD1 (5 bases). The CDR3 extends over 13 amino acids. Between the trimmed V and J ends, which lost 5 bases and 4 bases, there was a span of 11 bases. CDR1 is MNHEY, CDR2 SVGAGI, per germline. CDR3 loop: CASSDVGGTEAFF. CDR3 DNA: TGTGCCAGCAGTGACGTGGGGGGCACTGAAGCTTTCTTT.

This clonotype turned up a few times. V usage is TRBV7-2 and J usage is TRBJ2-3; D possibly uses TRBD1 or TRBD2 (5 bases each). Trimming took 6 bases from V and 0 from J, leaving 13 bases between them. The CDR3 is 15 amino acids. Germline V lookup: CDR1 SGHTA, CDR2 FQGNSA. CDR3 coding DNA: TGTGCCAGCAGTCGGGGCCGTTTGAGCACAGATACGCAGTATTTT. Translation: CASSRGRLSTDTQYF.

Concerning this clonotype: Lacking the conserved final phenylalanine or tryptophan, this CDR3 likely reflects a read error. CDR3 residues: CSASPHRGRDTGELFL. CDR3 DNA sequence: TGCAGTGCCAGCCCTCACCGCGGGCGAGACACCGGGGAGCTGTTTCTT. J is TRBJ2-2 and V is TRBV20-1; weak D call: TRBD2 (5 bases). V lost 6 bases, J lost 3 bases, and 20 bases lay in between. The CDR3 contains 16 residues. Germline V CDR1 and CDR2: DFQATT, SNEGSKA (reference sequence).

This clonotype has a handful of counts. The chain links TRBV7-2 to TRBJ2-7, with D unclear. The germline CDR1 and CDR2 sequences are SGHTA and FQGNSA. Trimming took 7 bases from V and 0 from J, leaving 13 bases between them. The CDR3 loop spans 14 amino acids. CDR3 region: CASMGLHSSYEQYF. The CDR3 DNA reads as TGTGCCAGCATGGGTCTCCATTCCTCCTACGAGCAGTACTTC.

On this clonotype: Being one base from a much bigger clone, this may be a read error. This chain uses TRBV15 with TRBJ2-7, with no clear D. The germline gives CDR1 LNHNV, CDR2 YYDKDF (reference sequence). Trimming stripped 1 base from V and 7 bases from J, with 11 bases between. This CDR3 region has 13 residues. CDR3 bases: TGTGCCACCAGCAGAGGAGTTTTCGATGAGCAGTACTTC. It is translated as CATSRGVFDEQYF. The full variable domain, in which reference TRBV15 and TRBJ2-7 provide the parts outside the CDR3, is DAMVIQNPRYQVTQFGKPVTLSCSQTLNHNVMYWYQQKSSQAPKLLFHYYDKDFNNEADTPDNFQSRRPNTSFCFLDIRSPGLGDTAMYLCATSRGVFDEQYFGPGTRLTVT.

This clonotype was recorded at least ten times. The V call is TRBV29-1, the J call TRBJ2-3, with D possibly being TRBD1 (5 bases). Deletions cut 4 bases from V and 5 bases from J, with 16 bases between. This CDR3 has 14 amino acids. Germline V gene lookup returns CDR1 SQVTM and CDR2 ANQGSEA. This chain's CDR3 is CSVVQVQGLDTQYF. The CDR3 coding sequence is TGCAGCGTTGTACAGGTGCAGGGCTTAGATACGCAGTATTTT.

In DNA, the CDR3 is TGTGCCAGCAGCTTCGGCAGTGAAAGTAGTGGCTACACCTTC. Translating gives CASSFGSESSGYTF. The chain couples TRBV11-1 to TRBJ1-2; no clear D gene. The CDR3 has 14 amino acids. Trimming cost V 3 bases and J 7 bases, with 15 bases left between them. Germline CDR1 is SGHAT and CDR2 is FQDESV (reference sequence).

This clonotype has just one count. The rearrangement joins TRBV6-2 or TRBV6-3 to TRBJ1-2; TRBD1 is a possible D gene (5 bases). Deletions cut 4 bases from V and 5 bases from J, with 11 bases between. The CDR3 totals 13 residues. Germline assignment: CDR1 MNHEY and CDR2 SVGEGT. Here the CDR3 DNA reads TGTGCCAGCAGTTTTTGGGGGGAGTATGGCTACACCTTC. Translated: CASSFWGEYGYTF.

This chain joins TRBV7-7 and TRBJ2-1; D gene uncertain. Trimming took off 1 base at V and 6 bases at J, with 13 bases between the two ends. CDR1 SSHAT and CDR2 FNYEAQ come from the germline V gene (reference sequence). The CDR3 extends over 15 amino acids. DNA for the CDR3: TGTGCCAGCAGCTTAGGAACTACCACCACCAATGAGCAGTTCTTC. It yields the protein CASSLGTTTTNEQFF.